Listed here are 30 T cell receptor beta chains from one sample, sequenced in a study of blood T cell repertoires in COVID-19. Profiling relied on immunoSEQ multiplex PCR, and the TCRdb table lists in-frame clones only, not all of them. The sample includes around 60,000 clones, around 67% of them seen just once. Sequences were obtained from peripheral blood. Every receptor here comes from a woman in her fifties or sixties with active or convalescent COVID-19.

The V call is TRBV12-2, the J call TRBJ2-7; TRBD1, the table's D call, lacks a check against the DNA. TRBV12-2 is shown as a pseudogene. The CDR3 totals 13 residues. CDR3 region: CASRFGQAYEQYF. Here the CDR3 DNA reads TGTGCAAGTCGCTTCGGACAGGCCTACGAGCAGTACTTC.

The chain combines TRBV7-9 with TRBJ1-1; D gene unclear. The CDR3 extends over 15 amino acids. V was clipped by 0 bases and J by 2 bases, with 10 bases between them. CDR1 and CDR2 (germline): SEHNR, FQNEAQ (reference sequence). In nucleotides, the CDR3 is TGTGCCAGCAGCTTAGCGCTCCGGGGAAACACTGAAGCTTTCTTT. As protein: CASSLALRGNTEAFF.

By share, this clone ranks as large (0.1 to 1%). The gene calls are TRBV19 and TRBJ2-1; 8 bases align to TRBD1. Trimming cost V 5 bases and J 6 bases; bases outside gene matches: 9. This CDR3 spans 15 amino acids. Germline V CDR1 and CDR2: LNHDA, SQIVND (reference sequence). CDR3 nucleotide sequence: TGTGCCAGTAGTGCCTCGGGACAGGTGGGCAATGAGCAGTTCTTC. It is translated as CASSASGQVGNEQFF.

The CDR3 DNA reads as TGTGCCTGGTCTAAGACTAGCGGGAGAAGCAATGAGCAGTTCTTC. Its translation is CAWSKTSGRSNEQFF. The chain couples TRBV30 to TRBJ2-1; 12 bases are shared with TRBD2. The CDR3 spans 15 residues. CDR1 is GTSNPN and CDR2 is SVGIG in the germline V gene (reference sequence). V dropped 5 bases and J dropped 6; count of bases not matched to a gene: 8.

In this sample, this clone turned up once. The CDR3 is CASSFHLTGEAPQETQYF. CDR3 coding DNA: TGTGCCAGCAGTTTCCATCTCACAGGGGAGGCCCCCCAAGAGACCCAGTACTTC. The V call is TRBV28, the J call TRBJ2-5, with D tentatively TRBD1 (7 bases). The CDR3 is made up of 18 amino acids. The V end was cut by 3 bases, the J end by 1 base, with 21 bases between. The germline V gene encodes CDR1 MDHEN and CDR2 SYDVKM.

The rearrangement joins TRBV10-2 to TRBJ2-2; TRBD1 matches 9 bases. Germline CDR1 WSHSY, CDR2 SAAADI. V lost 2 bases to trimming and J lost 3 bases; unmatched junction nucleotides: 4. The CDR3 extends over 16 amino acids. CDR3 bases: TGCGCCAGCAGTGAGCCCGGGACAGGGTACACCGGGGAGCTGTTTTTT. It specifies CASSEPGTGYTGELFF.

The sample holds a few counts of this clone. The chain has TRBV19 and TRBJ1-1; 9 bases match TRBD1. Germline V lookup: CDR1 LNHDA, CDR2 SQIVND (reference sequence). This CDR3 is built from 15 residues. V was pared by 6 bases and J by 4 bases, with 9 bases of the junction left unmatched. CDR3 residues: CASSDKGTGSTEAFF. CDR3 DNA: TGTGCCAGTAGCGACAAAGGGACAGGGAGCACTGAAGCTTTCTTT. Supplemented by reference TRBV19 and TRBJ1-1, the full variable domain reads DGGITQSPKYLFRKEGQNVTLSCEQNLNHDAMYWYRQDPGQGLRLIYYSQIVNDFQKGDIAEGYSVSREKKESFPLTVTSAQKNPTAFYLCASSDKGTGSTEAFFGQGTRLTVV.

The gene calls are TRBV5-1 and TRBJ1-6; 11 nucleotides agree with TRBD1. The CDR3 has 15 residues. V was clipped by 2 bases and J by 7 bases; unmatched bases: 2. Germline V gene lookup returns CDR1 SGHRS and CDR2 YFSETQ. CDR3 coding DNA: TGCGCCAGCAGCTTTGGACAGGGGGCCAATTCACCCCTCCACTTT. Residues: CASSFGQGANSPLHF.

The V and J genes are TRBV18 and TRBJ2-7, with 7 bases lining up with TRBD1. Germline CDR1 KGHSH, CDR2 LQKENI. This CDR3 comprises 14 residues. The J segment lost 3 bases and the V segment lost 3 bases, leaving 5 bases of the junction unmatched. The CDR3, as DNA: TGTGCCAGCTCACCGCCCGGGACAGACTACGAGCAGTACTTC. This codes for CASSPPGTDYEQYF.

V gene TRBV28 combines with J gene TRBJ2-1, with D perhaps matching TRBD1 (6 bases). The CDR3 is 15 amino acids. The V gene lost 6 bases and the J gene lost 5 bases, with 17 bases spanning the gap. Germline V gene sequence: CDR1 MDHEN, CDR2 SYDVKM. The CDR3 here is CASSTRQVGNNEQFF. The CDR3 coding sequence is TGTGCCAGCAGCACCCGACAGGTTGGGAACAATGAGCAGTTCTTC. Full variable domain (rest looked up from reference TRBV28 and TRBJ2-1): DVKVTQSSRYLVKRTGEKVFLECVQDMDHENMFWYRQDPGLGLRLIYFSYDVKMKEKGDIPEGYSVSREKKERFSLILESASTNQTSMYLCASSTRQVGNNEQFFGPGTRLTVL.

The rearrangement links TRBV5-8 to TRBJ1-5, with D possibly TRBD1 on 5 matching bases. The germline gives CDR1 SGHTS, CDR2 YDEGEE. The length of the CDR3 is 18 residues. Trimming shortened V by 3 bases and J by 0 bases, and 19 bases separated the two germline ends. DNA for the CDR3: TGTGCCAGCAGCTCCTGGGTCAGCAGGGTCTATAGCAATCAGCCCCAGCATTTT. This translates into CASSSWVSRVYSNQPQHF.

The chain is built from TRBV10-3 and TRBJ1-3; TRBD1 matches 7 bases. With V trimmed by 10 bases and J by 3 bases, 12 bases remained unmatched. Germline V gene lookup returns CDR1 ENHRY and CDR2 SYGVKD. The CDR3 contains 15 residues. Here the CDR3 reads CATFTTGENGNTIYF. CDR3 sequence (DNA): TGTGCCACCTTTACCACAGGGGAAAATGGAAACACCATATATTTT.

CDR3 nucleotides: TGTGCCTGGAGCCACCGGACTAGCGGCCAGTACAATGAGCAGTTCTTC. Amino acid sequence: CAWSHRTSGQYNEQFF. This chain connects TRBV30 to TRBJ2-1; the match to TRBD2 covers 10 bases. CDR1 and CDR2 (germline): GTSNPN, SVGIG (reference sequence). V gave up 3 bases and J gave up 4 bases; unmatched junction bases: 9. The CDR3 length is 16 residues. Based on the CDR3 plus reference TRBV30 and TRBJ2-1, the full variable domain is SQTIHQWPATLVQPVGSPLSLECTVEGTSNPNLYWYRQAAGRGLQLLFYSVGIGQISSEVPQNLSASRPQDRQFILSSKKLLLSDSGFYLCAWSHRTSGQYNEQFFGPGTRLTVL.

This clone was detected ten times or more. This chain uses TRBV2 with TRBJ2-7, with 7 bases matching TRBD1. With 5 bases clipped from V and 0 bases from J, the junction kept 4 bases outside the gene matches. CDR1 is SNHLY and CDR2 is FYNNEI in the germline V gene. The CDR3 is made up of 14 amino acids. The CDR3 bases are TGTGCCAGCAGTACCAGGACAGGCTCCTACGAGCAGTACTTC. It is translated as CASSTRTGSYEQYF.

This chain connects TRBV5-1 to TRBJ2-1; TRBD2 matches at 9 bases. V lost 0 bases and J lost 4; bases outside the gene matches: 5. This CDR3 is built from 16 residues. Germline CDR1 is SGHRS and CDR2 is YFSETQ. The CDR3 DNA reads TGCGCCAGCAGCTTGGTACCTAGCGGGGAATACAATGAGCAGTTCTTC. Protein product: CASSLVPSGEYNEQFF.

CDR3 coding DNA: TGTGCCACCAGTGATTATAGTCCGAGGGAGCGTGACAATGAGCAGTTCTTC. Translation: CATSDYSPRERDNEQFF. The chain links TRBV24-1 to TRBJ2-1; possibly TRBD2 for D (5 bases). The length of the CDR3 is 17 residues. V was pared by 2 bases and J by 5 bases, with 18 bases between. Per germline, CDR1 KGHDR and CDR2 SFDVKD.

The chain recombines TRBV2 with TRBJ1-5; D remains unclear. There are 15 residues in the CDR3. The V and J ends lost 4 bases and 4 bases respectively, with 14 bases between them. CDR1 and CDR2 from the germline V gene are SNHLY and FYNNEI. CDR3 sequence (DNA): TGTGCCAGCAGTGGAGGGCTGAAAGGAAATCAGCCCCAGCATTTT. Translated, it gives CASSGGLKGNQPQHF.

As regards this clone: One junction end disagrees with the germline gene, perhaps due to a read error. V and J are TRBV5-6 and TRBJ1-4; 10 bases match TRBD1. In germline, CDR1 is SGHDT, CDR2 YYEEEE. The CDR3 spans 17 residues. CDR3 sequence reads: CASSLGGTGASKEKLFF. The CDR3, as DNA: TGTGCCAGCAGCTTGGGGGGGACAGGGGCTTCTAAAGAAAAACTGTTTTTT.

The chain links TRBV5-6 to TRBJ2-1, with 7 bases aligning to TRBD2. V shed 7 bases, J shed 3 bases, and the junction held 10 bases outside the gene matches. Per the germline V gene, CDR1 is SGHDT and CDR2 is YYEEEE. The CDR3 runs 15 residues. CDR3 bases: TGTGCCAGCCTGCTGGCGGGAGCAAACTACAATGAGCAGTTCTTC. Translating it yields CASLLAGANYNEQFF.

This clone came up a few times. The chain employs TRBV9 and TRBJ2-3; 7 positions match TRBD2. Trimming took 0 bases from V and 6 from J; bases not matched to a gene: 13. CDR1 and CDR2 (germline): SGDLS, YYNGEE. This CDR3 is 17 amino acids long. Here the CDR3 reads CASSVDQGGRVADTQYF. CDR3 bases: TGTGCCAGCAGCGTAGATCAGGGAGGGCGGGTGGCGGATACGCAGTATTTT.

Comments on this clone: Other DNA sequences in the sample encode the same CDR3. V gene TRBV3-1 (or the pseudogene TRBV3-2) combines with J gene TRBJ2-1; the D is unclear. CDR1 and CDR2 (germline): LGHDT, YNNKEL (reference sequence). The V gene lost 4 bases and the J gene lost 3 bases, with 10 bases spanning the gap. This CDR3 region has 14 residues. The CDR3 nucleotides are TGTGCCAGCAGCCCCCTGGCAGGCTACAATGAGCAGTTCTTC. Translating it yields CASSPLAGYNEQFF.

The V call is TRBV6-1, the J call TRBJ2-5, with 14 bases lining up with TRBD2. Germline CDR1 MNHNS, CDR2 SASEGT. The CDR3 runs to 17 residues. Trimming removed 1 base from V and 4 bases from J; junction bases left unmatched: 5. The CDR3 region is CASSEVFGLAGGETQYF. Here the CDR3 DNA reads TGTGCCAGCAGTGAAGTTTTCGGACTAGCGGGAGGAGAGACCCAGTACTTC.

The J gene is TRBJ1-1, the V gene TRBV6-2 or TRBV6-3, with D possibly TRBD1 on 5 matching bases. Per germline, CDR1 MNHEY and CDR2 SVGEGT. This CDR3 has 15 residues. Trimming left V 5 bases short and J 4 bases short, with 17 bases between. CDR3 DNA: TGTGCCAGCAGTAGATCCGGGGGGGTGGGCACTGAAGCTTTCTTT. As protein: CASSRSGGVGTEAFF.

V and J are TRBV7-2 and TRBJ1-5; D ambiguous. Germline values: CDR1 SGHTA, CDR2 FQGNSA. V was pared by 0 bases and J by 6 bases, with 12 bases between. This CDR3 is 15 amino acids long. The CDR3: CASSLALGSPQPQHF. The CDR3 coding sequence is TGTGCCAGCAGCTTAGCTTTAGGGAGCCCTCAGCCCCAGCATTTT. The complete variable domain, with remaining parts taken from reference TRBV7-2 and TRBJ1-5, reads GAGVSQSPSNKVTEKGKDVELRCDPISGHTALYWYRQSLGQGLEFLIYFQGNSAPDKSGLPSDRFSAERTGGSVSTLTIQRTQQEDSAVYLCASSLALGSPQPQHFGDGTRLSIL.

This chain connects TRBV29-1 to TRBJ1-2, with D possibly matching TRBD1 (5 bases). The germline gives CDR1 SQVTM, CDR2 ANQGSEA. V dropped 4 bases and J dropped 8 bases, with 14 bases sitting between them. This CDR3 spans 12 amino acids. The DNA for the CDR3 is TGCAGCGTTGGGGGCAGATTGGAAGGCTACACCTTC. Its translation is CSVGGRLEGYTF.

The genes are TRBV9 and TRBJ2-4, with 7 bases matching TRBD1. V shed 3 bases, J shed 1 base, and the junction held 7 bases outside the gene matches. Germline V gene data show CDR1 as SGDLS and CDR2 as YYNGEE. This CDR3 contains 16 residues. CDR3 coding DNA: TGTGCCAGCAGCGCCACAGGGGCGGTTGCCAAAAACATTCAGTACTTC. Translating it yields CASSATGAVAKNIQYF.

This clone showed up just a few times. The chain joins TRBV24-1 to TRBJ2-7, with 7 bases that match TRBD1. There are 15 residues in the CDR3. Looked up from germline, CDR1 is KGHDR and CDR2 is SFDVKD. V was pared by 6 bases and J by 3 bases, with 10 bases of the junction left unmatched. The CDR3 region has the DNA TGTGCCACCAGTTACGGGACAGCCGATAACTACGAGCAGTACTTC. Translation gives CATSYGTADNYEQYF.

The V gene is TRBV19, the J gene TRBJ2-1; a weak D match, TRBD1 (6 bases). The CDR3 is 14 amino acids. Between the trimmed V and J ends, which lost 7 bases and 5 bases, there was a span of 15 bases. Germline V CDR1 and CDR2: LNHDA, SQIVND (reference sequence). This CDR3 reads CASTSRDIDNEQFF. DNA for the CDR3: TGTGCCAGTACCTCCCGGGACATTGACAATGAGCAGTTCTTC. The whole variable domain, remainder taken from reference TRBV19 and TRBJ2-1, is DGGITQSPKYLFRKEGQNVTLSCEQNLNHDAMYWYRQDPGQGLRLIYYSQIVNDFQKGDIAEGYSVSREKKESFPLTVTSAQKNPTAFYLCASTSRDIDNEQFFGPGTRLTVL.

The chain recombines TRBV18 with TRBJ2-7, with TRBD2 matching 9 bases. The CDR3 extends over 15 amino acids. The ends lost 1 base at V and 1 base at J; junction bases unmatched: 2. The germline V gene has CDR1 KGHSH and CDR2 LQKENI. The CDR3 here is CASSPRLAASYEQYF. The CDR3 coding sequence is TGTGCCAGCTCACCACGACTAGCGGCATCCTACGAGCAGTACTTC. Looking up the rest from reference TRBV18 and TRBJ2-7 gives the full variable domain: NAGVMQNPRHLVRRRGQEARLRCSPMKGHSHVYWYRQLPEEGLKFMVYLQKENIIDESGMPKERFSAEFPKEGPSILRIQQVVRGDSAAYFCASSPRLAASYEQYFGPGTRLTVT.

Points on this clone: The same CDR3 arises from other DNA sequences in this sample as well. The chain combines TRBV10-2 with TRBJ2-7; 8 bases align to TRBD2. Unmatched junction bases numbered 4, after V lost 0 bases and J lost 3 bases. The CDR3 length is 15 residues. Germline-derived CDR1 and CDR2 are WSHSY and SAAADI. This chain's CDR3 is CASSESAGVVYEQYF. DNA for the CDR3: TGCGCCAGCAGTGAGTCAGCGGGAGTCGTCTACGAGCAGTACTTC.